A selection of T cell receptor beta chains follows, all from one sample in a study of ipilimumab plus nivolumab after autologous stem cell transplantation. The repertoire was sequenced with immunoSEQ multiplex PCR; TCRdb's copy has only in-frame clones and lacks some. The sample includes some 46,000 clones, roughly 88% of them seen just once. The sample here was PBMCs, taken in a trial of ipilimumab plus nivolumab as post-transplant consolidation. These receptor sequences come from a male donor with multiple myeloma. Both conserved end residues are part of each CDR3. The D gene is left open where the match is weak. The listing skips clone size in some rows; elsewhere it reads once, few, many or a size class.

abundance: .; d_gene: TRBD2; j_gene: TRBJ2-3; v_gene: TRBV4-3; CDR3nt: TGCGCCAGCAGCCGAGCTAGCGGGGGGGGGTTGGATACGCAGTATTTT; CDR3aa: CASSRASGGGLDTQYF
abundance: once; d_gene: TRBD2; j_gene: TRBJ2-7; v_gene: TRBV10-1; CDR3nt: TGCGCCAGCAGCCCCGGGACTAGTTTCAACGAGCAGTACTTC; CDR3aa: CASSPGTSFNEQYF
abundance: .; d_gene: TRBD2; j_gene: TRBJ2-3; v_gene: TRBV2; CDR3nt: TGTGCCAGCACCCTGGGACTAGCGGGTGCGCGGTATTTT; CDR3aa: CASTLGLAGARYF
abundance: .; d_gene: .; j_gene: TRBJ1-1; v_gene: TRBV4-1; CDR3nt: TGCGCCAGCAGCCAAGATCGATTGGACAGCGGCTACACTGAAGCTTTCTTT; CDR3aa: CASSQDRLDSGYTEAFF
abundance: .; d_gene: .; j_gene: TRBJ1-4; v_gene: TRBV6-1; CDR3nt: TGTGCCAGCAGTTTTAATGAAAAACTGTTTTTT; CDR3aa: CASSFNEKLFF
abundance: .; d_gene: .; j_gene: TRBJ2-7; v_gene: TRBV5-1; CDR3nt: TGCGCCAGCAGCTTGGCAGTGAGGGGCCTCAAGAGAGACCACGAGCAGTACTTC; CDR3aa: CASSLAVRGLKRDHEQYF
abundance: .; d_gene: TRBD2; j_gene: TRBJ2-7; v_gene: TRBV30; CDR3nt: TGTGCCTGGAGTGTACCGGGGGGGGCGGGGGAGCAGTACTTC; CDR3aa: CAWSVPGGAGEQYF
abundance: .; d_gene: .; j_gene: TRBJ1-2; v_gene: TRBV19; CDR3nt: TGTGCCAGTATAGGGAACTATGGCTACACCTTC; CDR3aa: CASIGNYGYTF
abundance: .; d_gene: .; j_gene: TRBJ2-7; v_gene: TRBV18; CDR3nt: TGTGCCAGCTCACCATTTGGTGACGAGCAGTACTTC; CDR3aa: CASSPFGDEQYF
abundance: .; d_gene: TRBD1; j_gene: TRBJ2-1; v_gene: TRBV30; CDR3nt: TGTGCCTGGAGTGGAGTACTGACCGGGACAGGGAACAATGAGCAGTTCTTC; CDR3aa: CAWSGVLTGTGNNEQFF
abundance: .; d_gene: .; j_gene: TRBJ2-2; v_gene: TRBV9; CDR3nt: TGTGCCAGCAGCGTAAGGGTCACCGGGGAGCTGTTTTTT; CDR3aa: CASSVRVTGELFF
abundance: .; d_gene: .; j_gene: TRBJ2-7; v_gene: TRBV6-5; CDR3nt: TGTGCCAGCAGCCTCACTCGGCAGGAGCAGTACTTC; CDR3aa: CASSLTRQEQYF
abundance: .; d_gene: .; j_gene: TRBJ1-5; v_gene: TRBV25-1; CDR3nt: TGTGCCAGCAGTGAATGGACGGGGGCAGGGAGGGGTCAGCCCCAGCATTTT; CDR3aa: CASSEWTGAGRGQPQHF
abundance: .; d_gene: TRBD1; j_gene: TRBJ1-3; v_gene: TRBV7-2; CDR3nt: TGTGCCAGCAGCTTCCGACAGGGATCCTCTGGAAACACCATATATTTT; CDR3aa: CASSFRQGSSGNTIYF
abundance: .; d_gene: .; j_gene: TRBJ2-3; v_gene: TRBV7-2; CDR3nt: TGTGCCAGCAGCTTAGGCAGGACCACAGATACGCAGTATTTT; CDR3aa: CASSLGRTTDTQYF
abundance: .; d_gene: TRBD2; j_gene: TRBJ2-3; v_gene: TRBV28; CDR3nt: TGTGCCAGCAGTTTCCTTATTACTAGCGGAGGCACAGATACGCAGTATTTT; CDR3aa: CASSFLITSGGTDTQYF
abundance: .; d_gene: TRBD1; j_gene: TRBJ2-7; v_gene: TRBV15; CDR3nt: TGTGCCACCAGCACGGGTAGACAGGGGCTAACCCCCTACGAGCAGTACTTC; CDR3aa: CATSTGRQGLTPYEQYF
abundance: .; d_gene: TRBD1; j_gene: TRBJ1-2; v_gene: TRBV9; CDR3nt: TGTGCCAGCAGCCCCTCGGGACAGCCCTCGCCCACCTTC; CDR3aa: CASSPSGQPSPTF
abundance: .; d_gene: TRBD2; j_gene: TRBJ2-2; v_gene: TRBV27; CDR3nt: TGTGCCAGCAGTTTTTGGCGGGAGTTGCCCGGGGAGCTGTTTTTT; CDR3aa: CASSFWRELPGELFF
abundance: .; d_gene: .; j_gene: TRBJ1-3; v_gene: TRBV5-1; CDR3nt: TGCGCCAGCGCGAGCGACGGGGACTCTGGAAACACCATATATTTT; CDR3aa: CASASDGDSGNTIYF
abundance: .; d_gene: TRBD1; j_gene: TRBJ1-3; v_gene: TRBV4-1; CDR3nt: TGCGCCAGCAGCCAAGATCTGCCGGACAGGGGGCGAAGCGGAAACACCATATATTTT; CDR3aa: CASSQDLPDRGRSGNTIYF
abundance: .; d_gene: .; j_gene: TRBJ1-2; v_gene: TRBV7-9; CDR3nt: TGTGCCAGCAGCCTAAGGAGGGGCAACGGCTACACCTTC; CDR3aa: CASSLRRGNGYTF
abundance: .; d_gene: TRBD1; j_gene: TRBJ1-2; v_gene: TRBV19; CDR3nt: TGTGCCAGTAGTTTCAGGGGGCCCGCTAACTATGGCTACACCTTC; CDR3aa: CASSFRGPANYGYTF
abundance: .; d_gene: .; j_gene: TRBJ1-1; v_gene: TRBV13; CDR3nt: TGTGCCAGCAGCTTTTCCAGGGGCACTGAAGCTTTCTTT; CDR3aa: CASSFSRGTEAFF
abundance: .; d_gene: .; j_gene: TRBJ2-7; v_gene: TRBV6-6; CDR3nt: TGTGCCAGCAGTTTCTTTGACAGGACGGAGCAGTACTTC; CDR3aa: CASSFFDRTEQYF
abundance: .; d_gene: .; j_gene: TRBJ2-3; v_gene: TRBV19; CDR3nt: TGTGCCAGTAGTATAGACGGGGGCACAGATACGCAGTATTTT; CDR3aa: CASSIDGGTDTQYF
abundance: .; d_gene: TRBD1; j_gene: TRBJ1-4; v_gene: TRBV23-1; CDR3nt: TGCGCCAGCAGTCGTAGCAGGGGGACTAATGAAAAACTGTTTTTT; CDR3aa: CASSRSRGTNEKLFF
abundance: .; d_gene: .; j_gene: TRBJ1-1; v_gene: TRBV28; CDR3nt: TGTGCCAGCAGTTTAAGGAGACTGAACACTGAAGCTTTCTTT; CDR3aa: CASSLRRLNTEAFF
abundance: .; d_gene: .; j_gene: TRBJ1-6; v_gene: TRBV19; CDR3nt: TGTGCCAGTAGTATGAGGGCCCGATCTAATTCACCCCTCCACTTT; CDR3aa: CASSMRARSNSPLHF
abundance: once; d_gene: .; j_gene: TRBJ2-7; v_gene: TRBV9; CDR3nt: TGTGCCAGCAGCGTCACAGGCCATCCCACCTACGAGCAGTACTTC; CDR3aa: CASSVTGHPTYEQYF
abundance: .; d_gene: TRBD1; j_gene: TRBJ1-3; v_gene: TRBV9; CDR3nt: TGTGCCAGCAGCGTAAGGAGTACAGGGGGCACTGGAAACACCATATATTTT; CDR3aa: CASSVRSTGGTGNTIYF
abundance: .; d_gene: .; j_gene: TRBJ2-5; v_gene: TRBV27; CDR3nt: TGTGCCAGCAGCCCCAGGGTAACGAGTCAAGAGACCCAGTACTTC; CDR3aa: CASSPRVTSQETQYF
abundance: .; d_gene: .; j_gene: TRBJ2-2; v_gene: TRBV29-1; CDR3nt: TGCAGCGTTGAAGGGGGAGTCACCGGGGAGCTGTTTTTT; CDR3aa: CSVEGGVTGELFF
abundance: once; d_gene: .; j_gene: TRBJ1-5; v_gene: TRBV27; CDR3nt: TGTGCCAGCAGAGGTGGAAGTCAGCCCCAGCATTTT; CDR3aa: CASRGGSQPQHF
abundance: .; d_gene: .; j_gene: TRBJ2-7; v_gene: TRBV7-9; CDR3nt: TGTGCCAGCAGCTTACTCCCGGGGTACGAGCAGTACTTC; CDR3aa: CASSLLPGYEQYF
abundance: .; d_gene: .; j_gene: TRBJ1-6; v_gene: TRBV2; CDR3nt: TGTGCCAGCAGCCAGGTGGGGCTAGGTAATTCACCCCTCCACTTT; CDR3aa: CASSQVGLGNSPLHF
abundance: .; d_gene: TRBD2; j_gene: TRBJ2-1; v_gene: TRBV28; CDR3nt: TGTGCCAGCTTCCCTGCGGGAGCCCAATACAATGAGCAGTTCTTC; CDR3aa: CASFPAGAQYNEQFF
abundance: .; d_gene: .; j_gene: TRBJ1-5; v_gene: TRBV19; CDR3nt: TGTGCCAGTAGTACCCCCGTTAGACAGCCCCAGCATTTT; CDR3aa: CASSTPVRQPQHF
abundance: once; d_gene: .; j_gene: TRBJ2-7; v_gene: TRBV4-1; CDR3nt: TGCGCCAGCAGCCAAGAGGATTGGGTAAGGTCCAACGAGCAGTACTTC; CDR3aa: CASSQEDWVRSNEQYF
abundance: .; d_gene: .; j_gene: TRBJ2-1; v_gene: TRBV7-2; CDR3nt: TGTGCCAGCAGCTTAGCTAGGAGGAATGAGCAGTTCTTC; CDR3aa: CASSLARRNEQFF